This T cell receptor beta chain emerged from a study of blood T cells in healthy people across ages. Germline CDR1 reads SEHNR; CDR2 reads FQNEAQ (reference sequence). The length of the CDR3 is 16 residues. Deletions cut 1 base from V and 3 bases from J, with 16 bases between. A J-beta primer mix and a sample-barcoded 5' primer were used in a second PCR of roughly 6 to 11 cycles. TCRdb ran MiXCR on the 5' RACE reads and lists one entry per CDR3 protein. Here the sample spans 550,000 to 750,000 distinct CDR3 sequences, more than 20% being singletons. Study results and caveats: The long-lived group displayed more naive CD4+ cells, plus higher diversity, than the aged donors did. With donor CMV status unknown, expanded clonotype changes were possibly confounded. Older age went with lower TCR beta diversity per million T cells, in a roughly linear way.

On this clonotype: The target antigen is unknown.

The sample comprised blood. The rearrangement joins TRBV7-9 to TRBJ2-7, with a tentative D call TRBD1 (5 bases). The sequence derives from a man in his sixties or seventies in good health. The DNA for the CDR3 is TGTGCCAGCAGCTTAGGTGTGTCAGGGAAGAGCTACGAGCAGTACTTC. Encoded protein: CASSLGVSGKSYEQYF. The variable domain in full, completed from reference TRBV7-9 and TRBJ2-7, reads DTGVSQNPRHKITKRGQNVTFRCDPISEHNRLYWYRQTLGQGPEFLTYFQNEAQLEKSRLLSDRFSAERPKGSFSTLEIQRTEQGDSAMYLCASSLGVSGKSYEQYFGPGTRLTVT.